The rows below give T cell receptor beta chains drawn from one sample of a study of blood T cell repertoires in COVID-19. Libraries were prepared by immunoSEQ multiplex PCR; TCRdb keeps only in-frame clonotypes and omits some of them. Of about 190,000 clones listed, around 80% are singletons. The sequenced material came from peripheral blood. The receptors shown here come from a man aged 50 to 59 with active or convalescent COVID-19. Each CDR3 is given with its conserved first and last residue. D genes are given only for firm matches. Clone size is given for some rows only: seen once, a few or many times, or a class if the clone is expanded.

CDR3 | DNA | D | V | size | J
CASSPFRGNYGYTF | TGCGCCAGCAGCCCGTTCAGGGGTAACTATGGCTACACCTTC | . | TRBV5-1 | . | TRBJ1-2
CASSLALQVPQPQHF | TGTGCCAGCAGCTTAGCGCTACAGGTACCTCAGCCCCAGCATTTT | . | TRBV7-2 | . | TRBJ1-5
CASSEYSGAGSYEQYF | TGTGCCAGCAGTGAATACAGTGGGGCAGGGTCCTACGAGCAGTACTTC | . | TRBV25-1 | . | TRBJ2-7
CASAGAGRDTQYF | TGTGCCAGCGCGGGGGCAGGGCGGGATACGCAGTATTTT | . | TRBV6-5 | once | TRBJ2-3
CASSGDRGLVVNIQYF | TGTGCCAGCAGTGGCGACAGGGGGTTGGTCGTTAACATTCAGTACTTC | TRBD1 | TRBV6-1 | once | TRBJ2-4
CAWVATAIGNSPLHF | TGTGCCTGGGTAGCGACGGCCATAGGGAATTCACCCCTCCACTTT | . | TRBV30 | . | TRBJ1-6
CASSFVGQGPGELFF | TGTGCCAGCAGCTTTGTGGGACAGGGTCCCGGGGAGCTGTTTTTT | TRBD1 | TRBV6-5 | . | TRBJ2-2
CASSIREISPLHF | TGTGCCAGCAGCATAAGGGAGATTTCACCCCTCCACTTT | . | TRBV11-2 | . | TRBJ1-6
CASSFRGGPEEPQHF | TGTGCCAGCAGCTTCCGGGGAGGGCCCGAAGAGCCCCAGCATTTT | . | TRBV7-2 | . | TRBJ1-5
CASSLGGALFF | TGTGCCAGCAGTTTGGGCGGGGCGCTGTTTTTT | . | TRBV28 | . | TRBJ2-2
CASSVQGNTEAFF | TGTGCCAGCAGTGTACAGGGGAACACTGAAGCTTTCTTT | . | TRBV2 | . | TRBJ1-1
CASSKPRHF | TGTGCCAGCAGCAAACCCCGCCACTTT | . | TRBV21-1 | once | TRBJ1-6
CASSRGQGFGGYTF | TGTGCCAGCAGCCGGGGACAGGGGTTCGGTGGCTACACCTTC | TRBD1 | TRBV6-5 | . | TRBJ1-2
CASGSGEAQETQYF | TGTGCCAGCGGAAGCGGGGAAGCACAAGAGACCCAGTACTTC | TRBD2 | TRBV2 | . | TRBJ2-5
CASSPGTGKYIYEQYF | TGTGCCAGTAGTCCCGGGACAGGGAAGTATATCTACGAGCAGTACTTC | TRBD1 | TRBV19 | . | TRBJ2-7
CASSYDLASTEAFF | TGTGCCAGCAGTTACGACTTGGCAAGCACTGAAGCTTTCTTT | . | TRBV6-2/TRBV6-3 | . | TRBJ1-1
CASSTQGNTEAFF | TGTGCCAGCAGTACACAGGGTAACACTGAAGCTTTCTTT | . | TRBV6-5 | . | TRBJ1-1
CASSRDRGTSYTF | TGTGCCAGCAGCCGGGACAGGGGGACAAGCTACACCTTC | TRBD1 | TRBV7-2 | . | TRBJ1-2
CASSPFGQGLTEAFF | TGTGCCAGCAGCCCGTTTGGACAGGGGCTCACTGAAGCTTTCTTT | TRBD1 | TRBV9 | . | TRBJ1-1
CASSKGLGTGKQDEQYF | TGTGCCAGCAGCAAAGGGTTAGGGACAGGGAAACAGGACGAGCAGTACTTC | . | TRBV21-1 | once | TRBJ2-7
CASSLGEGSNQPQHF | TGTGCCAGCAGTCTAGGGGAAGGGAGCAATCAGCCCCAGCATTTT | . | TRBV5-4 | once | TRBJ1-5
CASSFYDRDTEAFF | TGTGCCAGCAGCTTTTACGACAGGGACACTGAAGCTTTCTTT | TRBD1 | TRBV5-6 | . | TRBJ1-1
CASSDRDSGNYGYTF | TGTGCCAGCAGCGACCGGGACAGCGGCAACTATGGCTACACCTTC | TRBD1 | TRBV7-2 | . | TRBJ1-2
CASSLQGFENIQYF | TGCGCCAGCAGCTTACAGGGCTTCGAAAACATTCAGTACTTC | . | TRBV5-1 | . | TRBJ2-4
CASSQFGQGNYEQYF | TGCGCCAGCAGCCAGTTCGGACAGGGGAACTACGAGCAGTACTTC | TRBD1 | TRBV4-3 | . | TRBJ2-7
CASSFGTGRETQYF | TGTGCCAGCAGCTTTGGGACAGGGCGAGAGACCCAGTACTTC | TRBD1 | TRBV7-2 | . | TRBJ2-5
CASSSLGGNQPQHF | TGTGCCAGCAGCTCTCTAGGGGGAAATCAGCCCCAGCATTTT | . | TRBV14 | . | TRBJ1-5
CATSVDIGGAQYF | TGTGCCACCAGTGTTGATATAGGGGGCGCGCAGTATTTT | TRBD1 | TRBV24-1 | . | TRBJ2-3
CASSPPGQLSGNTIYF | TGTGCCAGCAGCCCGCCCGGACAGCTCTCTGGAAACACCATATATTTT | . | TRBV14 | . | TRBJ1-3
CASSSGFLTSNQPQHF | TGTGCCAGCAGCAGCGGGTTCCTTACGAGCAATCAGCCCCAGCATTTT | . | TRBV7-2 | . | TRBJ1-5
CASSPRNRGSGNTIYF | TGTGCCAGCAGCCCCCGGAATAGGGGCTCTGGAAACACCATATATTTT | . | TRBV7-6 | . | TRBJ1-3
CASSFEAHYEQYF | TGTGCCAGCAGCTTCGAGGCTCACTACGAGCAGTACTTC | . | TRBV5-5 | once | TRBJ2-7
CASRNGRGLAGELFF | TGTGCCTCACGGAACGGAAGAGGTTTGGCCGGGGAGCTGTTTTTT | . | TRBV27 | . | TRBJ2-2
CASSYTGGSGNTIYF | TGTGCCAGCAGTTACACAGGGGGCTCTGGAAACACCATATATTTT | TRBD1 | TRBV27 | once | TRBJ1-3
CASSKVHMLREQYF | TGTGCCAGCAGCAAAGTCCACATGCTTCGCGAGCAGTACTTC | . | TRBV21-1 | . | TRBJ2-7
CASSSGTFGEQFF | TGCGCCAGCAGCTCAGGGACATTCGGTGAGCAGTTCTTC | . | TRBV5-1 | . | TRBJ2-1
CASSPGLAGGLGTQYF | TGTGCCAGCAGCCCCGGACTAGCGGGGGGGCTTGGTACGCAGTATTTT | TRBD2 | TRBV3-1/TRBV3-2 | . | TRBJ2-3
CASSFAGVNTGELFF | TGTGCCAGCAGCTTCGCGGGAGTGAACACCGGGGAGCTGTTTTTT | TRBD2 | TRBV7-3 | few | TRBJ2-2
CAWSVLMSYGYTF | TGTGCCTGGAGTGTATTGATGAGCTATGGCTACACCTTC | . | TRBV30 | . | TRBJ1-2
CASSQAGETQYF | TGTGCCAGCAGCCAAGCGGGGGAGACCCAGTACTTC | . | TRBV3-1/TRBV3-2 | once | TRBJ2-5
CASSSTGSTDTQYF | TGTGCCAGCAGCTCAACCGGGAGCACAGATACGCAGTATTTT | . | TRBV7-2 | . | TRBJ2-3
CASSLSTAQQPQHF | TGTGCCAGCAGCTTAAGTACAGCCCAACAGCCCCAGCATTTT | . | TRBV7-2 | few | TRBJ1-5
CSARDVNIQYF | TGCAGTGCTAGAGACGTAAACATTCAGTACTTC | . | TRBV20-1 | . | TRBJ2-4
CASSPARTGVTGELFF | TGTGCCAGCTCACCTGCGAGGACAGGGGTCACCGGGGAGCTGTTTTTT | TRBD1 | TRBV18 | . | TRBJ2-2
CATTGGLRETQYF | TGTGCCACCACCGGGGGGCTGAGGGAGACCCAGTACTTC | . | TRBV28 | . | TRBJ2-5
CASRNEVGSGYTF | TGTGCCAGTAGAAACGAGGTGGGGAGTGGCTACACCTTC | . | TRBV19 | once | TRBJ1-2
CAWQRQTNYGYTF | TGTGCCTGGCAACGGCAGACAAACTATGGCTACACCTTC | . | TRBV30 | . | TRBJ1-2
CASNSGTGLQGQISPLHF | TGTGCCAGCAACTCCGGGACAGGCCTCCAAGGACAAATTTCACCCCTCCACTTT | TRBD1 | TRBV27 | . | TRBJ1-6
CAARAGGNQPQHF | TGTGCCGCCCGGGCAGGGGGCAATCAGCCCCAGCATTTT | . | TRBV19 | . | TRBJ1-5
CASSLTSGRLSDTQYF | TGTGCCAGCAGCTTGACTAGCGGGAGATTATCAGATACGCAGTATTTT | TRBD2 | TRBV5-4 | . | TRBJ2-3
CASHNRGDQPQHF | TGTGCCAGCCATAACAGGGGGGATCAGCCCCAGCATTTT | TRBD1 | TRBV6-6 | few | TRBJ1-5